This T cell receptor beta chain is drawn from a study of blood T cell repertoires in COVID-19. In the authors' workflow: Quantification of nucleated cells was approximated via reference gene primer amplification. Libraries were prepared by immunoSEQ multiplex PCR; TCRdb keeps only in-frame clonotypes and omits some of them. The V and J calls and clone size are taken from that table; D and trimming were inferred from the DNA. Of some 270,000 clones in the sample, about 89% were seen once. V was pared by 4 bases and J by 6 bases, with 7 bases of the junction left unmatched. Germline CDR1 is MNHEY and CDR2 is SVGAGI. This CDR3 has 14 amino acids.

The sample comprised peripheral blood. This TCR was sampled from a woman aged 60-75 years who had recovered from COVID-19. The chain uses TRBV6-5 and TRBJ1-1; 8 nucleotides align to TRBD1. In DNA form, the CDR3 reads TGTGCCAGCAGTTTTGGACAGGGCGGGCCTGAAGCTTTCTTT. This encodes CASSFGQGGPEAFF.